This TCR beta chain came from a study of T cell repertoires in cytomegalovirus infection. TCRdb independently ran MiXCR on the reads; one entry per CDR3 protein. The top ten hold approximately 14% of the sample, which has 290,000 or so distinct CDR3 sequences, around 25% seen once. The V gene's germline CDR1 is SGHVS and CDR2 FNYEAQ. Trimming took off 1 base at V and 7 bases at J, with 11 bases between the two ends. The CDR3 is 15 amino acids. The chain combines TRBV7-6 with TRBJ1-6; D remains unclear. The source of this sequence is a human donor in good health (CMV status not recorded). Some clones in this sample may be carry-over from other donors' samples. The sample consisted of PBMCs. The chain's CDR3 is CASSLVGTMNSPLHF. The CDR3 DNA follows: TGTGCCAGCAGCTTAGTCGGAACAATGAATTCACCCCTCCACTTT.